The clone carrying this T cell receptor beta chain was observed a single time. Its antigen is still unknown. This sample is part of a study of T cell repertoires in cytomegalovirus infection. Background on the study: Public TCR beta signature analysis indicated the presence of both CMV infection and matching HLA type. Regarding the study as a whole: What dominated the ex vivo response were HLA-C-restricted CMV-specific TCR beta clonotypes.

TCRdb reanalysed the reads using MiXCR and keeps one entry per CDR3 protein. The sample includes 90,000 to 120,000 distinct CDR3 sequences, 23% seen only once; the top ten take 39%. The sample consisted of CD8+ T cells from PBMCs. This receptor was identified in a human donor in good health (CMV status not recorded). Some clones in this sample may be carry-over from other donors' samples.

The CDR3 here is CASRDRQGGGNEQFF. The CDR3 nucleotides read TGTGCCAGCAGGGACCGGCAGGGAGGCGGCAATGAGCAGTTCTTC. The chain recombines TRBV25-1 with TRBJ2-1, with a weak D call TRBD2 (6 bases). With 6 bases removed from V and 6 bases from J, the gap between germline ends came to 18 bases. This CDR3 region has 15 residues. Germline V gene sequence: CDR1 MGHDK, CDR2 SYGVNS.